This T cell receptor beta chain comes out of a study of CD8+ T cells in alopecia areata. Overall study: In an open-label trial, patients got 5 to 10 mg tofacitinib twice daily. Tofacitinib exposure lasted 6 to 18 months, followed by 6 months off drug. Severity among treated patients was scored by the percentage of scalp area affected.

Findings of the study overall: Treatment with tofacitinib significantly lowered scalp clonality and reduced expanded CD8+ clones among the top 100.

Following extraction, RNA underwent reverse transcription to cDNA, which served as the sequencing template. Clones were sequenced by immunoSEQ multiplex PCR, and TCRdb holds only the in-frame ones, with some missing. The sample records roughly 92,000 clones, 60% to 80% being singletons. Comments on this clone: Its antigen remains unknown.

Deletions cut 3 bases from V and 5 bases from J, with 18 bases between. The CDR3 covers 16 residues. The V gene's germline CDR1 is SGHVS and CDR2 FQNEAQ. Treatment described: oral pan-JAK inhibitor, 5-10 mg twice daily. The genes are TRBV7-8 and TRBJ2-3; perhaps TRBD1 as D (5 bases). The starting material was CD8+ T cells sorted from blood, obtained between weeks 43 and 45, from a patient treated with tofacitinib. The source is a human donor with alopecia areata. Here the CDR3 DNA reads TGTGCCAGCAGCTTTAGTAGGGCAGGGTGGGGAGATACGCAGTATTTT. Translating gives CASSFSRAGWGDTQYF.